The following is a TCR beta chain sequence with its context. Its cognate antigen has yet to be identified. It has no much larger one-base neighbor in the sample; base qualities were not kept. The germline V gene sets CDR1 to KGHDR and CDR2 to SFDVKD. The CDR3 goes from the cysteine to the phenylalanine over 23 residues. Only the CDR3 DNA stays, 69 bases, in frame from base 1. V lost 6 bases and J lost 2 bases, and the count of bases not matched to a germline gene is 20. Library generation was performed with the immunoSEQ multiplex PCR assay. DNA from the cultured and isolated CD4+ T cells underwent TCR beta CDR3 sequencing. On the authors' methods: The analysis removed non-productive TCR sequences, trimmed reads to the CDR3 region, and retained only CDR3s that were 7 or more amino acids long. Antigen-specific clonotypes were identified with the MANAFEST web app by comparing expansion in peptide wells against reference cultures. Positive clones required FDR<0.05 expansion versus reference and all other wells, odds ratio above 5, and frequency above 0.1% in two replicate wells. Clonotypes significantly expanded in SARS-CoV-2 spike wells and in at least one common cold coronavirus spike condition were defined as cross-reactive. CDR3 similarity was assessed by Levenshtein distance using the stringdist R package, and unrooted trees were constructed with ape in R 3.6.1. Not all clones reach the TCRdb copy of this immuneACCESS table, which keeps in-frame sequences only. Checked studies attribute under half of the gap to unresolved V genes and leave the rest unexplained. Clone size and the V and J calls come from that table; the DNA yielded D and trimming. Recorded for this sample are about 43,000 clones; around 78% of them occurred a single time. The ten largest clones represent about a tenth of the sample.

The entry originates in a study of vaccination effects on CD4 cells after COVID-19 (dated by TCRdb to about 2022). A note on the overall study: Each participant received two doses of an mRNA SARS-CoV-2 vaccine, either BNT162b2 or mRNA-1273. The study compared SARS-CoV-2 spike-specific CD4+ TCR repertoires before and after mRNA vaccination in COVID-19 convalescent patients and infection-naive vaccine recipients. Cultures from other donors in the study were sequenced using the Oncomine TCR Beta short-read assay on an Illumina iSeq 100. The full study included around ten COVID-19 convalescent patients and several SARS-CoV-2-naive healthy vaccine recipients. The investigation overall reported the following: At late post-vaccination timepoints, both infection-induced and vaccine-induced clones showed marked clonal contraction, consistent with waning T cell responses. Only a small number of convalescent patients were included, and no early post-infection timepoints were available, which limited the study. Among healthy vaccine recipients, nearly all vaccine-induced clones were SARS-CoV-2 mono-reactive, and only 1 of 255 was cross-reactive with common cold coronaviruses.

In the ViraFEST assay, PBMC were stimulated with viral peptide pools, and antigen-specific CD4+ T cell clonotypes were then identified by expansion using TCR sequencing. After more than nine days of culture, CD4+ T cells were isolated with the EasySep CD4+ T cell isolation kit. Healthy vaccine recipients had no prior SARS-CoV-2 infection, confirmed by negative nucleocapsid antibodies before and after vaccination. Some 2.2 million PBMC per well were cultured in IMDM with about 5.1% human AB serum, 8.5 to 10 IU/ml IL-2 and gentamicin, plus 10 ug/ml peptides. On days 3 and 7, half of the culture medium was replaced with fresh IL-2-containing medium. Unless noted otherwise, every peptide stimulation condition was cultured in triplicate wells. Using Ficoll-Paque Plus gradient centrifugation, PBMC were separated from whole blood and then either used fresh or cryopreserved at -140C. The overlapping peptide pools covered the spike proteins of SARS-CoV-2 and of the common cold coronaviruses HCoV-NL63, HCoV-OC43 and HCoV-229E. The QIAamp micro DNA kit was used to extract genomic DNA from the cultured CD4+ T cells.

The sequence was obtained from a human donor who received a COVID-19 vaccine. This chain joins TRBV24-1 to TRBJ2-2, with 16 central nucleotides matching TRBD2. The specimen was CD4+ T cells from PBMCs cultured with SARS-CoV-2 spike peptides, collected before COVID-19 vaccination. According to the study, the label for this sample's cell subset or site signals: SARS-CoV-2 spike overlapping peptide pool stimulation. The CDR3 reads CATSTRKGLAGGNQNTNTGELFF. The DNA sequence is given as TGTGCCACCAGTACCCGGAAGGGACTAGCGGGGGGGAACCAAAATACTAACACCGGGGAGCTGTTTTTT.